These 11 T cell receptor beta chains originate from one sample sequenced in a study of cytomegalovirus exposure and HLA in healthy donors. Primers: 60 Vbeta forward and 13 Jbeta reverse. Clones were sequenced by immunoSEQ multiplex PCR, and TCRdb holds only the in-frame ones, with some missing. Among about 94,000 clones listed, nearly 80% were seen once. The specimen was PBMCs. These TCRs come from a middle-aged woman in good health and CMV-seronegative.

The V gene is TRBV30, the J gene TRBJ2-5, with 10 bases aligning to TRBD2. V was pared by 2 bases and J by 8 bases, with 2 bases of the junction left unmatched. The CDR3 covers 12 residues. Germline-derived CDR1 and CDR2 are GTSNPN and SVGIG (reference sequence). The CDR3 DNA reads TGTGCCTGGAGTTCTAGCGGGGGAACCCAGTACTTC. Residues: CAWSSSGGTQYF. Full variable domain (outside the CDR3, taken from reference TRBV30 and TRBJ2-5): SQTIHQWPATLVQPVGSPLSLECTVEGTSNPNLYWYRQAAGRGLQLLFYSVGIGQISSEVPQNLSASRPQDRQFILSSKKLLLSDSGFYLCAWSSSGGTQYFGPGTRLLVL.

The chain has TRBV29-1 and TRBJ2-5; 7 positions agree with TRBD2. The end of the DNA is better explained by TRBJ2-7, so the J call may be wrong. CDR3 length equals 13 residues. The V gene's germline CDR1 is SQVTM and CDR2 ANQGSEA. The CDR3 spells CSVSRRLAGEQYF. The CDR3 bases are TGCAGCGTATCCCGGAGACTAGCAGGCGAGCAGTACTTC.

The chain employs TRBV9 and TRBJ1-2, with 10 bases aligning to TRBD1. J was trimmed by 1 base and V by 2 bases; bases with no gene match: 11. Germline lookup yields CDR1 SGDLS and CDR2 YYNGEE. This CDR3 region has 18 residues. CDR3 sequence: CASSVAPTGGSYNYGYTF. The CDR3 region has the DNA TGTGCCAGCAGCGTTGCCCCGACAGGGGGCTCTTATAACTATGGCTACACCTTC.

The V call is TRBV29-1, the J call TRBJ2-3; TRBD2 aligns across 7 bases. The CDR3 length is 14 residues. Germline assignment: CDR1 SQVTM and CDR2 ANQGSEA. In nucleotides, the CDR3 is TGCAGTTTCGTGCGGGGGAGAGGCACAGATACGCAGTATTTT. It encodes CSFVRGRGTDTQYF.

The chain combines TRBV6-1 with TRBJ1-5; D is uncertain. The CDR3 length is 13 residues. V was shortened by 2 bases and J by 4 bases, with 6 bases between the two germline ends. Germline CDR1 and CDR2: MNHNS and SASEGT. The CDR3 nucleotides read TGTGCCAGCAGTGAATATGAGAATCAGCCCCAGCATTTT. The encoded protein is CASSEYENQPQHF.

The chain is built from TRBV5-1 and TRBJ2-1, with D tentatively TRBD2 (6 bases). The V gene's germline CDR1 is SGHRS and CDR2 YFSETQ. CDR3 length equals 15 residues. Trimming removed 2 bases from V and 5 bases from J, with 14 bases in between. CDR3 protein: CASSFLGLQNNEQFF. CDR3 DNA sequence: TGCGCCAGCAGCTTCCTGGGACTCCAGAACAATGAGCAGTTCTTC.

The chain uses TRBV5-6 and TRBJ2-5; D gene uncertain. V was cut by 3 bases and J by 4 bases, with 7 bases left in between. The length of the CDR3 is 12 residues. Germline CDR1 is SGHDT and CDR2 is YYEEEE. This chain's CDR3 is CASSWPGETQYF. In nucleotides, the CDR3 is TGTGCCAGCAGCTGGCCGGGAGAGACCCAGTACTTC. The complete variable domain, with remaining parts taken from reference TRBV5-6 and TRBJ2-5, reads DAGVTQSPTHLIKTRGQQVTLRCSPKSGHDTVSWYQQALGQGPQFIFQYYEEEERQRGNFPDRFSGHQFPNYSSELNVNALLLGDSALYLCASSWPGETQYFGPGTRLLVL.

Only one count was recorded for this clone. CDR3: CASSYSPGERSLHF. CDR3 nucleotide sequence: TGTGCCAGCAGTTACTCACCGGGAGAAAGGTCCCTCCACTTT. V is TRBV6-5 and J is TRBJ1-6; D is unclear. V was shortened by 0 bases and J by 14 bases, with 14 bases between the two germline ends. The CDR3 length is 14 residues. Germline CDR1 MNHEY, CDR2 SVGAGI.

The rearrangement uses TRBV9 and TRBJ1-4, with D uncertain. V dropped 3 bases and J dropped 7 bases, with 10 bases sitting between them. Germline V CDR1 and CDR2: SGDLS, YYNGEE. The CDR3 has 13 residues. The CDR3 region has the DNA TGTGCCAGCAGCGACTCCTCATTTGAAAAACTGTTTTTT. Translation: CASSDSSFEKLFF.

The V call is TRBV7-9, the J call TRBJ1-1; weak D call: TRBD1 (5 bases). The CDR3 spans 13 residues. Germline CDR1 reads SEHNR; CDR2 reads FQNEAQ (reference sequence). Trimming took off 6 bases at V and 4 bases at J, with 12 bases between the two ends. For the CDR3, the DNA is TGTGCCAGCAGTTCCACTCAGGGCACTGAAGCTTTCTTT. It yields the protein CASSSTQGTEAFF.

The gene calls are TRBV9 and TRBJ2-1, with TRBD2 identical over 14 bases. This CDR3 contains 15 residues. CDR1 is SGDLS, CDR2 YYNGEE, per germline. J lost 9 bases, V lost 3 bases, and 5 bases had no gene match. The CDR3 DNA is TGTGCCAGCAGCGGCACGACTAGCGGGGGGGGTGAGCAGTTCTTC. It translates to CASSGTTSGGGEQFF. The full variable domain, rest sourced from reference TRBV9 and TRBJ2-1, is DSGVTQTPKHLITATGQRVTLRCSPRSGDLSVYWYQQSLDQGLQFLIQYYNGEERAKGNILERFSAQQFPDLHSELNLSSLELGDSALYFCASSGTTSGGGEQFFGPGTRLTVL.